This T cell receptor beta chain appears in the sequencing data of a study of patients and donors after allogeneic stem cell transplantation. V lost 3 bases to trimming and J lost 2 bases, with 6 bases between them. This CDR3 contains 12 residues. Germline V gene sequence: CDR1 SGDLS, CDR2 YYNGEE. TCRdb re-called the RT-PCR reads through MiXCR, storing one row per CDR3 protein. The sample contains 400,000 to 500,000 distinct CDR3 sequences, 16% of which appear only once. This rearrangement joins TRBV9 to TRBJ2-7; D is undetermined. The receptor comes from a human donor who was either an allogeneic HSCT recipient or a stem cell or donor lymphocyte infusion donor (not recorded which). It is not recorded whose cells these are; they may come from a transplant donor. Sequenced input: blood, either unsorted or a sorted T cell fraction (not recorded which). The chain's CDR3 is CASSATTYEQYF. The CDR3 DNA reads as TGTGCCAGCAGCGCCACCACCTACGAGCAGTACTTC.